These T cell receptor beta chains were read from a single sample in a study of blood T cell repertoires in COVID-19. Some clones are missing from TCRdb's copy, which holds only in-frame ones; the method was immunoSEQ multiplex PCR. The sample shows roughly 200,000 clones, around nine tenths of them seen only once. What was sequenced was PBMCs or T cells enriched from blood (not recorded which). The source is a woman in her twenties or thirties with acute COVID-19. The CDR3 runs from the conserved cysteine through the conserved F or W. The D gene is left open where the match is weak. Rows give clone size only sometimes, using once, few, many, or a class for an expanded clone.

j_call d_call v_call clone_size cdr3_nt cdr3_aa
TRBJ1-2 NA TRBV18 NA TGTGCCAGCTCACCACAGCAGGACTATGGCTACACCTTC CASSPQQDYGYTF
TRBJ2-3 TRBD2 TRBV5-4 NA TGTGCCAGCAGCTTGGAACCCTTTGCGGGGGGAGCAGATACGCAGTATTTT CASSLEPFAGGADTQYF
TRBJ1-2 NA TRBV7-8 NA TGTGCCAGCAGCTTAGCAGGACATCAATATGGCTACACCTTC CASSLAGHQYGYTF
TRBJ2-1 NA TRBV5-5 NA TGTGCCAGCAGGCCCCTAGGTTCACGCTCCTACAATGAGCAGTTCTTC CASRPLGSRSYNEQFF
TRBJ2-7 TRBD2 TRBV6-5 NA TGTGCCAGCAGTCCCGTCGGGACTAACTACGAGCAGTACTTC CASSPVGTNYEQYF
TRBJ1-5 TRBD1 TRBV29-1 NA TGCAGCGTCGGACAGGGAGGAAACAATCAGCCCCAGCATTTT CSVGQGGNNQPQHF
TRBJ2-2 NA TRBV14 NA TGTGCCAGCAGCCCGATCAGGGCGGCCGGGGAGCTGTTTTTT CASSPIRAAGELFF
TRBJ2-3 TRBD2 TRBV7-8 once TGTGCCAGCACTCTTATAGCGGGGGCGACAGATACGCAGTATTTT CASTLIAGATDTQYF
TRBJ1-2 NA TRBV5-1 NA TGCGCCAGCAGCTTGCATGTGGAGGGCTATGGCTACACCTTC CASSLHVEGYGYTF
TRBJ2-1 TRBD2 TRBV18 NA TGTGCCAGCTCACCAGGACTAGCGGGGGACAATGAGCAGTTCTTC CASSPGLAGDNEQFF
TRBJ1-5 TRBD1 TRBV4-1 NA TGCGCCAGCAGCCAAGATGGACAGGGGTTTCAGCCCCAGCATTTT CASSQDGQGFQPQHF
TRBJ2-7 TRBD1 TRBV9 NA TGTGCCAGCAGCGTAAGTTTACAGGGGCTCCCCTACGAGCAGTACTTC CASSVSLQGLPYEQYF
TRBJ2-5 TRBD2 TRBV14 NA TGTGCCAGCAGCCGGGTAGCGGGGGCCCAAGAGACCCAGTACTTC CASSRVAGAQETQYF
TRBJ1-1 NA TRBV7-8 NA TGTGCCAGCAGGAGAAACAGCCAGAACACTGAAGCTTTCTTT CASRRNSQNTEAFF
TRBJ2-1 TRBD2 TRBV2 once TGTGCCAGCAGTGAACCTAGCGGGGGGCCTCAGAGGAATGAGCAGTTCTTC CASSEPSGGPQRNEQFF
TRBJ1-2 TRBD1 TRBV7-2 once TGTGCCAGCAGCTCACAGGGGGTCTATTATGGCTACACCTTC CASSSQGVYYGYTF
TRBJ1-2 NA TRBV6-5 NA TGTGCCAGCAGTACCCCGGGCAGGGGCTATGGCTACACCTTC CASSTPGRGYGYTF
TRBJ1-2 NA TRBV24-1 NA TGTGCCACCAGTGATTTGAACAGCTATGGCTACACCTTC CATSDLNSYGYTF
TRBJ1-1 NA TRBV24-1 NA TGTGCCACCAGCCCTGGCAGGGGTTCGAACACTGAAGCTTTCTTT CATSPGRGSNTEAFF
TRBJ1-3 NA TRBV7-2 NA TGTGCCAGCAGCTTAATCGGCGGGATGGTCTCTGGAAACACCATATATTTT CASSLIGGMVSGNTIYF
TRBJ1-3 NA TRBV19 NA TGTGCCAGTACCAGGGTGGGGGGAAACACCATATATTTT CASTRVGGNTIYF
TRBJ2-2 NA TRBV5-8 NA TGTGCCAGCAGCCCCCATCAAAACACCGGGGAGCTGTTTTTT CASSPHQNTGELFF
TRBJ2-7 TRBD2 TRBV18 once TGTGCCAGCTCACCATCTGGGGGGGGCTACGAGCAGTACTTC CASSPSGGGYEQYF
TRBJ2-3 TRBD1 TRBV7-2 NA TGTGCCAGCAGCTTAGTCGGGACAGGGGGCCCCGATACGCAGTATTTT CASSLVGTGGPDTQYF
TRBJ2-5 TRBD2 TRBV30 NA TGTGCCTGGAGTCCTAGTCGGGGGGTAGAGACCCAGTACTTC CAWSPSRGVETQYF
TRBJ1-3 TRBD1 TRBV6-1 NA TGTGCCAGCAGTGGCACAGGGGGCTACGTGGGGGATAGCACCATATATTTT CASSGTGGYVGDSTIYF
TRBJ2-7 NA TRBV6-2/TRBV6-3 once TGTGCCAGCAGTAGAAGGGGCCCCTACGAGCAGTACTTC CASSRRGPYEQYF
TRBJ2-2 TRBD2 TRBV10-3 NA TGTGCCATCAGTGACGGGGGACTAGCGGAAAACACCGGGGAGCTGTTTTTT CAISDGGLAENTGELFF
TRBJ1-3 TRBD1 TRBV4-2 NA TGTGCCAGCAGCCCCGGGACAGGCCTCTTGAGAAACACCATATATTTT CASSPGTGLLRNTIYF
TRBJ2-4 TRBD1 TRBV7-9 NA TGTGCCAGCAGCTTGGGACAGGGGGCGGGAGCCAAAAACATTCAGTACTTC CASSLGQGAGAKNIQYF
TRBJ2-5 TRBD2 TRBV29-1 NA TGCAGCGTCAAAGGCGGGGGAGAGACCCAGTACTTC CSVKGGGETQYF
TRBJ2-1 TRBD1 TRBV4-3 NA TGCGCCAGCAGCCAACAGACAGGGGTCTACAATGAGCAGTTCTTC CASSQQTGVYNEQFF
TRBJ2-3 TRBD2 TRBV28 few TGTGCCAGCAGTGACCATCGGGACTACACAGATACGCAGTATTTT CASSDHRDYTDTQYF
TRBJ1-5 NA TRBV15 NA TGTGCCACCAGCATACAGCCAAGGCAGCCCCAGCATTTT CATSIQPRQPQHF
TRBJ1-3 NA TRBV3-1/TRBV3-2 once TGTGCCAGCAGCCAAGGGAGGTGGAGCTCTGGAAACACCATATATTTT CASSQGRWSSGNTIYF
TRBJ1-4 NA TRBV7-9 NA TGTGCCAGCAGCTTAAGCCCCGCAGGGCAAGAAAAACTGTTTTTT CASSLSPAGQEKLFF
TRBJ1-2 TRBD1 TRBV9 NA TGTGCCAGCAGCTCCCAGACAGGGCCCTATGGCTACACCTTC CASSSQTGPYGYTF
TRBJ2-7 NA TRBV9 NA TGTGCCAGCGGGCGGGGGCCTTCCTACGAGCAGTACTTC CASGRGPSYEQYF
TRBJ1-1 NA TRBV4-3 NA TGCGCCAGCAGCCAGGTCCTGACTAAACTGAACACTGAAGCTTTCTTT CASSQVLTKLNTEAFF
TRBJ1-6 NA TRBV7-8 NA TGTGCCAGCAGCTTAATGGTGACAGCCAATTCACCCCTCCACTTT CASSLMVTANSPLHF
TRBJ1-1 NA TRBV4-1 NA TGCGCCAGCAGCCATCACTCAGAGGCACAGGGTTTGAACACTGAAGCTTTCTTT CASSHHSEAQGLNTEAFF
TRBJ1-5 NA TRBV19 NA TGTGCCAGTAGTATATATGGGGGGAACGGCAATCAGCCCCAGCATTTT CASSIYGGNGNQPQHF
TRBJ1-2 TRBD1 TRBV6-5 once TGTGCCAGCAGTTCACCGGGACAGCAATCTCTTGGCGGCTACACCTTC CASSSPGQQSLGGYTF
TRBJ1-1 NA TRBV30 NA TGTGCCTGGAGTGTAGTCCGAGACACTGAAGCTTTCTTT CAWSVVRDTEAFF
TRBJ1-5 NA TRBV19 NA TGTGCCAGTAGTATTTGGTTAGCTAGCAATCAGCCCCAGCATTTT CASSIWLASNQPQHF
TRBJ1-5 NA TRBV5-1 NA TGCGCCAGACCGTACAGGGAACTTGGCAATCAGCCCCAGCATTTT CARPYRELGNQPQHF
TRBJ2-5 TRBD2 TRBV29-1 NA TGCAGCGTTCGGAAGGCGGGGGTGCAAGAGACCCAGTACTTC CSVRKAGVQETQYF
TRBJ2-3 NA TRBV7-3 NA TGTGCCAGCAGCTTAACCAACTCAGATACGCAGTATTTT CASSLTNSDTQYF
TRBJ1-5 NA TRBV6-1 NA TGTGCCAGCAGTGAGCGGAGGGTCAATCAGCCCCAGCATTTT CASSERRVNQPQHF
TRBJ1-2 NA TRBV19 NA TGTGCCAGTAGCCCTCCCGGGGTCGGCTACACCTTC CASSPPGVGYTF